The 21 T cell receptor beta chains presented below share a single source sample, sequenced in a study of blood T cells in healthy people across ages. With a J-beta primer mix and a sample-barcoded 5' primer, a second PCR ran roughly 6 to 11 cycles. TCRdb analysed the 5' RACE reads with MiXCR anew, one entry per CDR3 protein. The sample includes 700,000 to 900,000 distinct CDR3 sequences, roughly 53% of them seen just once. Input material: blood. These receptors originate from an elderly man in good health.

V usage is TRBV10-3 and J usage is TRBJ2-1; 11 positions match TRBD1. This CDR3 region has 15 residues. Trimming at V came to 5 bases and at J to 7 bases, leaving 7 bases not matched to a gene. The germline gives CDR1 ENHRY, CDR2 SYGVKD. In DNA form, the CDR3 reads TGTGCCATCAGTTCCGGGACAGGGGGGTGGAATGAGCAGTTCTTC. This sequence encodes CAISSGTGGWNEQFF.

This clonotype was seen a few times. The chain carries TRBV7-2 and TRBJ2-3; D is undetermined. CDR1 SGHTA and CDR2 FQGNSA come from the germline V gene. This CDR3 spans 11 amino acids. V lost 5 bases and J lost 7, with 7 bases in between. CDR3 in DNA: TGTGCCAGCAGCCTTACTAATACGCAGTATTTT. Translation: CASSLTNTQYF.

The chain has TRBV30 and TRBJ2-3, with no clear D. This CDR3 is built from 15 residues. Germline V lookup: CDR1 GTSNPN, CDR2 SVGIG (reference sequence). V gave up 3 bases and J gave up 14 bases, with 27 bases separating them. CDR3 sequence: CAWRVLGLVHRYAYF. In DNA form, the CDR3 reads TGTGCCTGGAGGGTCCTAGGGTTGGTGCACAGATACGCGTATTTT. Combining the CDR3 with reference TRBV30 and TRBJ2-3 gives the whole variable domain SQTIHQWPATLVQPVGSPLSLECTVEGTSNPNLYWYRQAAGRGLQLLFYSVGIGQISSEVPQNLSASRPQDRQFILSSKKLLLSDSGFYLCAWRVLGLVHRYAYFGPGTRLTVL.

The rearrangement uses TRBV13 and TRBJ2-7, with 9 bases fitting TRBD1. With the DNA end fitting TRBJ2-4 better, the J assignment may be wrong. The CDR3 runs to 16 residues. Germline CDR1 and CDR2: PRHDT and FYEKMQ (reference sequence). The CDR3 spells CASTKETGGGNGIQYF. The CDR3, as DNA: TGTGCCAGCACCAAGGAGACAGGGGGAGGCAACGGCATTCAGTACTTC.

This chain links TRBV2 with TRBJ2-3, with 9 bases that match TRBD1. With V trimmed by 6 bases and J by 14 bases, 18 bases remained unmatched. Germline lookup yields CDR1 SNHLY and CDR2 FYNNEI. This CDR3 spans 15 amino acids. The CDR3 nucleotides are TGTGCCAGCAGACGGCGGACAGGGGATGGAGGATACGCGTATTTT. Translating gives CASRRRTGDGGYAYF.

The CDR3, as DNA: TGTGCCAGCAGAGAAACAGGGTACCGTGAAAAACTGTTTTTT. As protein: CASRETGYREKLFF. The chain is built from TRBV27 and TRBJ1-4; possible D gene TRBD1, 6 bases. This CDR3 has 14 residues. Trimming cost V 6 bases and J 7 bases, with 15 bases left between them. Germline V gene data show CDR1 as MNHEY and CDR2 as SMNVEV (reference sequence).

The rearrangement links TRBV12-3 or TRBV12-4 to TRBJ2-1; the match to TRBD1 covers 9 bases. V was clipped by 5 bases and J by 10 bases; unmatched bases: 12. The CDR3 contains 15 residues. CDR3 DNA sequence: TGTGCCAGCAGTCGGACCGGGACAGGGATAAGAGAGCAGTTCTTC. This gives the protein CASSRTGTGIREQFF.

This chain joins TRBV9 and TRBJ2-5; D unresolved. Germline-derived CDR1 and CDR2 are SGDLS and YYNGEE. The V and J ends lost 0 bases and 11 bases respectively, with 14 bases between them. The CDR3 runs to 13 residues. The CDR3 DNA follows: TGTGCCAGCAGCGTAGGCGGATACAATGAGCAGTACTTC. It yields the protein CASSVGGYNEQYF. The full variable domain, in which reference TRBV9 and TRBJ2-5 provide the parts outside the CDR3, is DSGVTQTPKHLITATGQRVTLRCSPRSGDLSVYWYQQSLDQGLQFLIQYYNGEERAKGNILERFSAQQFPDLHSELNLSSLELGDSALYFCASSVGGYNEQYFGPGTRLLVL.

The chain recombines TRBV20-1 with TRBJ1-4; D remains ambiguous. Between the trimmed V and J ends, which lost 1 base and 3 bases, there was a span of 9 bases. The CDR3 extends over 14 amino acids. The germline gives CDR1 DFQATT, CDR2 SNEGSKA (reference sequence). The CDR3 DNA reads TGCAGTGCTAGAGGGCAGGCCTCTAATGAAAAACTGTTTTTT. It codes for CSARGQASNEKLFF.

Worth noting for this clonotype: A much bigger clone sits one base away, suggesting this may be a read error. V usage is TRBV29-1 and J usage is TRBJ2-4, with D maybe TRBD2 (5 bases). The V end lost 7 bases, the J end lost 0 bases, and 10 bases lay between the germline ends. The germline V gene has CDR1 SQVTM and CDR2 ANQGSEA. The CDR3 extends over 13 amino acids. The CDR3 DNA follows: TGCAGCGCGGCGGACTCAGCCAAAAACATTCAGTACTTC. Protein: CSAADSAKNIQYF.

About this clonotype itself: A read error may account for a junction end that differs from germline. This sequence joins TRBV29-1 and TRBJ1-2; TRBD1 matches 10 bases. Germline CDR1 is SQVTM and CDR2 is ANQGSEA. The CDR3 is 15 amino acids. CDR3 residues: CIVEDRGQGSYGYTF. CDR3 sequence (DNA): TGCATCGTTGAAGATCGGGGACAGGGGTCCTATGGCTACACCTTC.

This chain connects TRBV5-1 to TRBJ2-7, with 14 bases identical to TRBD2. The V gene's germline CDR1 is SGHRS and CDR2 YFSETQ. The CDR3 loop spans 17 amino acids. Unmatched junction bases numbered 5, after V lost 3 bases and J lost 0 bases. The CDR3 sequence is CASSSGLAGGLSYEQYF. In DNA form, the CDR3 reads TGCGCCAGCAGCTCCGGACTAGCGGGAGGACTCTCCTACGAGCAGTACTTC.

This clonotype occurred a few times. The chain combines TRBV5-1 with TRBJ2-5, with 7 bases aligning to TRBD2. The CDR3 length is 15 residues. The V and J ends lost 5 bases and 4 bases, in that order; junction bases with no gene match: 11. The germline CDR1 and CDR2 sequences are SGHRS and YFSETQ. The CDR3 DNA reads as TGCGCCAGCAGGTTCCCAAGCGGGAATGCAGAGACCCAGTACTTC. Its translation: CASRFPSGNAETQYF. Filled out from reference TRBV5-1 and TRBJ2-5, the complete variable domain reads KAGVTQTPRYLIKTRGQQVTLSCSPISGHRSVSWYQQTPGQGLQFLFEYFSETQRNKGNFPGRFSGRQFSNSRSEMNVSTLELGDSALYLCASRFPSGNAETQYFGPGTRLLVL.

The CDR3 reads CASSMLAGGDETQYF. Here the CDR3 DNA reads TGTGCCAGCAGTATGCTAGCGGGAGGGGATGAGACCCAGTACTTC. The chain joins TRBV2 to TRBJ2-5; 12 bases fit TRBD2. The germline gives CDR1 SNHLY, CDR2 FYNNEI. This CDR3 has 15 amino acids. V dropped 5 bases and J dropped 5; count of bases not matched to a gene: 6.

This sequence joins TRBV10-3 and TRBJ2-1, with 14 bases matching TRBD2. The CDR3 length is 14 residues. V lost 9 bases and J lost 3; bases outside the gene matches: 1. The germline V gene has CDR1 ENHRY and CDR2 SYGVKD. The CDR3 protein is CAMGTSGSYNEQFF. Here the CDR3 DNA reads TGTGCCATGGGGACTAGCGGGAGCTACAATGAGCAGTTCTTC.

The rearrangement links TRBV25-1 to TRBJ2-3; 14 bases are a match to TRBD2. Trimming removed 2 bases from V and 2 bases from J; junction bases left unmatched: 3. CDR3 length: 17 residues. Germline loops: CDR1 MGHDK, CDR2 SYGVNS. The CDR3, as DNA: TGTGCCAGCAGTGAAGAGGGACTAGCGGGGGCCACAGATACGCAGTATTTT. It is translated as CASSEEGLAGATDTQYF.

The sample holds a few counts of this clonotype. The chain uses TRBV5-1 and TRBJ2-7, with 7 bases aligning to TRBD2. Germline V gene data show CDR1 as SGHRS and CDR2 as YFSETQ. The trim removed 0 bases at V and 2 bases at J, leaving 14 bases unmatched. The CDR3 is 18 amino acids. CDR3 in DNA: TGCGCCAGCAGCTTGGCCCCGGATGGGAGGGCACAAACCTACGAGCAGTACTTC. Residues: CASSLAPDGRAQTYEQYF. The complete variable domain, with remaining parts taken from reference TRBV5-1 and TRBJ2-7, reads KAGVTQTPRYLIKTRGQQVTLSCSPISGHRSVSWYQQTPGQGLQFLFEYFSETQRNKGNFPGRFSGRQFSNSRSEMNVSTLELGDSALYLCASSLAPDGRAQTYEQYFGPGTRLTVT.

The chain joins TRBV12-3 or TRBV12-4 to TRBJ2-7; either TRBD1 or TRBD2 may fit D (6 bases each). Judging by the DNA end, TRBJ2-5 fits better; the J call may be wrong. The CDR3 length is 15 residues. The CDR3 DNA reads as TGTGCCAGCAGTCCGGGGTGGAGGGGGATGGAGACCCAGTACTTC. Translating gives CASSPGWRGMETQYF.

This clonotype was detected only a few times. This chain links TRBV5-1 with TRBJ2-1; TRBD2 matches at 7 bases. V dropped 4 bases and J dropped 4; count of bases not matched to a gene: 14. Looked up from germline, CDR1 is SGHRS and CDR2 is YFSETQ. The CDR3 runs to 17 residues. Here the CDR3 reads CASSLGRGISGYNEQFF. DNA of the CDR3: TGCGCCAGCAGCCTGGGAAGAGGCATTAGCGGGTACAATGAGCAGTTCTTC.

The chain employs TRBV6-5 and TRBJ1-2; 12 nucleotides match TRBD1. The CDR3 length is 16 residues. Germline V gene sequence: CDR1 MNHEY, CDR2 SVGAGI. The junction had 9 bases not matched to a gene; V was cut back by 2 bases and J by 8 bases. CDR3 DNA: TGTGCCAGCAGTTACGCCCCGGGACAGGGGGCTCAGGGCTACACCTTC. Translating gives CASSYAPGQGAQGYTF.

This clonotype showed up just a few times. The chain uses TRBV12-5 and TRBJ2-1; 7 bases line up with TRBD2. Germline V CDR1 and CDR2: LGHNT, FRNRAP. Trimming took 0 bases from V and 8 from J; bases not matched to a gene: 13. The CDR3 is 17 amino acids. CDR3 sequence reads: CASGLVLERGGLDEQFF. The CDR3 coding sequence is TGTGCTAGTGGTTTGGTACTGGAGCGGGGAGGTCTGGATGAGCAGTTCTTC.